This T cell receptor beta chain was sequenced for a study of T cell responses to AZD1222 COVID-19 vaccine. Study findings and constraints: After the peak T cell response, and only then, were repertoires sampled. White British ancestry dominated among donors, who included more females, and clonal diversity was possibly underestimated.

V lost 4 bases, J lost 7 bases, and 14 bases lay in between. The CDR3 length is 13 residues. Germline loops: CDR1 SGHDT, CDR2 YYEEEE. Notes on this clone: Its antigen is undetermined.

The table came from immunoSEQ multiplex PCR; TCRdb's copy has only in-frame clones and leaves some out. The sample holds fewer than 200,000 clones, about 91% seen once. Second-dose intervals near 4 or 12 weeks were combined. The material sequenced was peripheral blood, taken 28 days after the second AZD1222 dose. The genes are TRBV5-6 and TRBJ1-1; a weak D match, TRBD1 (5 bases). This clonotype originated in an adult who received the AZD1222 COVID-19 vaccine. CDR3 sequence (DNA): TGTGCCAGCAGCCGTATCGGGACCGATGAAGCTTTCTTT. This encodes CASSRIGTDEAFF. Full variable domain (rest looked up from reference TRBV5-6 and TRBJ1-1): DAGVTQSPTHLIKTRGQQVTLRCSPKSGHDTVSWYQQALGQGPQFIFQYYEEEERQRGNFPDRFSGHQFPNYSSELNVNALLLGDSALYLCASSRIGTDEAFFGQGTRLTVV.